This T cell receptor beta chain originates from a study of T cell changes during pregnancy in multiple sclerosis. V lost 5 bases and J lost 5, with 15 bases in between. The CDR3 totals 14 residues. From germline, CDR1 is SGHNT and CDR2 YENEEA. The assay was immunoSEQ multiplex PCR, and TCRdb's table has in-frame clones only and misses some. The sample lists 55,000 to 80,000 clones, roughly 90% seen once, with over 7.5% in the top ten. The chain is built from TRBV11-3 and TRBJ1-1; D might be TRBD1 (5 bases). The receptor's source is a female donor in good health, enrolled as a control in a pregnancy study. The sequencing here drew on peripheral blood, taken after pregnancy. DNA for the CDR3: TGTGCCAGCAGCCTACTACCACGGGGGACTGAAGCTTTCTTT. Translated, it gives CASSLLPRGTEAFF.